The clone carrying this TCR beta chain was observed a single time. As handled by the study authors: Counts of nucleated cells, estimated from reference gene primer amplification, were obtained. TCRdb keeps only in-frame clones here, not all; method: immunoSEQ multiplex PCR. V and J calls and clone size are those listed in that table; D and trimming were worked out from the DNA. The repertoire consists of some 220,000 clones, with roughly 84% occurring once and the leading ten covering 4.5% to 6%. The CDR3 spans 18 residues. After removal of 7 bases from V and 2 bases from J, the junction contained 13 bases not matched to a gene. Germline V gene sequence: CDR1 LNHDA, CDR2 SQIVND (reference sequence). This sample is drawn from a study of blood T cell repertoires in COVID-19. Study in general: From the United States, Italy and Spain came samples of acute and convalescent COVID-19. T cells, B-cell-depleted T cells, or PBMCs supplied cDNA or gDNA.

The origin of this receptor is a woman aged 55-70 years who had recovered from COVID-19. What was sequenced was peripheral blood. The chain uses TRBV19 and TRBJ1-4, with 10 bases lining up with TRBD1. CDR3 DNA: TGTGCCAGTACTAGCCTCCGGGACAGGGGACCGACTAATGAAAAACTGTTTTTT. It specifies CASTSLRDRGPTNEKLFF.